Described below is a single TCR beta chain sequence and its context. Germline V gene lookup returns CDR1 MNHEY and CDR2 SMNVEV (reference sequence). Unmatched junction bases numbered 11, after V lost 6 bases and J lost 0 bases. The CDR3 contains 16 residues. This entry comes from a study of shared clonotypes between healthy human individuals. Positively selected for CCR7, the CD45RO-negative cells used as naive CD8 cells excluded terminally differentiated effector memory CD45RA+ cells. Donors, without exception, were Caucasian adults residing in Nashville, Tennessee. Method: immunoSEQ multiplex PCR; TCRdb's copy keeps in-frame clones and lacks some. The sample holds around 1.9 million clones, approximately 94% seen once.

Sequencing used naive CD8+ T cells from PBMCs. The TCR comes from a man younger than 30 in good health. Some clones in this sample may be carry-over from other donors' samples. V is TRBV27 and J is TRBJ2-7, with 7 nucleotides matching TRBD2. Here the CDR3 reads CASSPSLGEGSYEQYF. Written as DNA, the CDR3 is TGTGCCAGCAGCCCCTCATTGGGGGAGGGCTCCTACGAGCAGTACTTC.